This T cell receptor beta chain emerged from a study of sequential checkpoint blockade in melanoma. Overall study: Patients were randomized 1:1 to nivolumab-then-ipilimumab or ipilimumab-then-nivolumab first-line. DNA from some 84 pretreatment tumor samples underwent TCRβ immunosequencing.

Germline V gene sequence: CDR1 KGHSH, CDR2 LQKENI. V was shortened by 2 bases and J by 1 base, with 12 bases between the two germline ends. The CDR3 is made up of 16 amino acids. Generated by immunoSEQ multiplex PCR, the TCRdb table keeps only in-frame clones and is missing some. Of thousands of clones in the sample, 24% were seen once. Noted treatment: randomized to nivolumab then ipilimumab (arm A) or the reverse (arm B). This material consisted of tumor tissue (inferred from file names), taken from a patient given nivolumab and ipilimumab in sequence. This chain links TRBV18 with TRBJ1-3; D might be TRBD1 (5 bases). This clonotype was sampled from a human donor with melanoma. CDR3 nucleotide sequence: TGTGCCAGCTCACCAGCAGGACAAGCGTCTGGAAACACCATATATTTT. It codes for CASSPAGQASGNTIYF.